Listed below are T cell receptor beta chains from one sample, sequenced in a study of blood T cell repertoires in COVID-19. Sequencing was performed with immunoSEQ multiplex PCR; in TCRdb, only in-frame clones are kept and a portion is missing. Of 350,000 to 400,000 clones listed, approximately 86% are singletons. Sequenced sample: peripheral blood. Receptor source: a woman in her fifties or sixties with COVID-19, enrolled during active disease. Each CDR3 is given with its conserved first and last residue. The order of the fields is V gene, J gene, D gene, CDR3 length, clone size, CDR3 DNA, CDR3 protein. D genes are given only for firm matches. Expanded clones are given a class, and other clones once, few, many or no size at all.

V: TRBV2; J: TRBJ1-5; D: NA; length: 11; size: once; DNA: TGTGCCAGCAGTGCCGATCAGCCCCAGCATTTT; CDR3: CASSADQPQHF
V: TRBV24-1; J: TRBJ2-1; D: NA; length: 14; size: NA; DNA: TGTGCCACCAGTGGAGGAGGCAGACCGAATGAGCAGTTCTTC; CDR3: CATSGGGRPNEQFF
V: TRBV7-8; J: TRBJ1-4; D: NA; length: 11; size: NA; DNA: TGTGCCAGCAGGGGCCGGGGAAAACTGTTTTTT; CDR3: CASRGRGKLFF
V: TRBV11-3; J: TRBJ1-1; D: NA; length: 12; size: NA; DNA: TGTGCCAGCAGCGAGGGGAACACTGAAGCTTTCTTT; CDR3: CASSEGNTEAFF
V: TRBV2; J: TRBJ2-5; D: NA; length: 14; size: NA; DNA: TGTGCCAGCAGGAGAGGGGGGACAGTTGAGACCCAGTACTTC; CDR3: CASRRGGTVETQYF
V: TRBV6-6; J: TRBJ1-2; D: NA; length: 14; size: NA; DNA: TGTGCCAGCCAATTTTTAACGGGAAACTATGGCTACACCTTC; CDR3: CASQFLTGNYGYTF
V: TRBV19; J: TRBJ2-7; D: TRBD1; length: 14; size: NA; DNA: TGTGCCAGTAGTAAGGGACAGGGGGTCCACGAGCAGTACTTC; CDR3: CASSKGQGVHEQYF
V: TRBV4-3; J: TRBJ2-7; D: NA; length: 13; size: NA; DNA: TGCGCCAGCAGCCAAGTGGCGGGATTCGAGCAGTACTTC; CDR3: CASSQVAGFEQYF
V: TRBV5-1; J: TRBJ1-4; D: TRBD1; length: 17; size: few; DNA: TGCGCCAGCAGCTTGGATAAGACAGGGCGTACTAATGAAAAACTGTTTTTT; CDR3: CASSLDKTGRTNEKLFF
V: TRBV4-3; J: TRBJ2-7; D: TRBD2; length: 16; size: NA; DNA: TGCGCCAGCAGCCAAGATAGGAGCGGGGGTTCCTACGAGCAGTACTTC; CDR3: CASSQDRSGGSYEQYF
V: TRBV13; J: TRBJ2-5; D: NA; length: 16; size: NA; DNA: TGTGCCAGCAGGGCTGGAGGAGGGACTGCACAAGAGACCCAGTACTTC; CDR3: CASRAGGGTAQETQYF
V: TRBV5-1; J: TRBJ2-7; D: TRBD2; length: 15; size: NA; DNA: TGCGCCAGCAAACCCGGTGGGACTAGCGAGTACGAGCAGTACTTC; CDR3: CASKPGGTSEYEQYF
V: TRBV4-1; J: TRBJ2-2; D: NA; length: 14; size: NA; DNA: TGCGCCAGCAGCCAGATGACAGACACCGGGGAGCTGTTTTTT; CDR3: CASSQMTDTGELFF
V: TRBV4-1; J: TRBJ1-2; D: NA; length: 13; size: NA; DNA: TGCGCCAGCAGTCTCGCGGTTAACTATGGCTACACCTTC; CDR3: CASSLAVNYGYTF
V: TRBV10-3; J: TRBJ1-2; D: TRBD1; length: 14; size: NA; DNA: TGTGCCATCAGGCCGACAGGGAGTAACTATGGCTACACCTTC; CDR3: CAIRPTGSNYGYTF
V: TRBV30; J: TRBJ1-2; D: NA; length: 14; size: NA; DNA: TGTGCCTGGAAGTTGGGGCAGGCCCCCTATGGCTACACCTTC; CDR3: CAWKLGQAPYGYTF
V: TRBV14; J: TRBJ2-7; D: NA; length: 13; size: NA; DNA: TGTGCCAGCAGCCCAGGGGCCGATTACGAGCAGTACTTC; CDR3: CASSPGADYEQYF
V: TRBV12-3/TRBV12-4; J: TRBJ1-1; D: NA; length: 13; size: NA; DNA: TGTGCCAGCAGTCCGCAGATGAACACTGAAGCTTTCTTT; CDR3: CASSPQMNTEAFF
V: TRBV6-5; J: TRBJ2-5; D: NA; length: 13; size: NA; DNA: TGTGCCAGCAGTTTGGGTGCGGGAGAGACCCAGTACTTC; CDR3: CASSLGAGETQYF
V: TRBV28; J: TRBJ1-1; D: TRBD1; length: 16; size: NA; DNA: TGTGCCAGCAGTGCCTCCGGACAGGGACTGAACACTGAAGCTTTCTTT; CDR3: CASSASGQGLNTEAFF
V: TRBV13; J: TRBJ1-2; D: NA; length: 14; size: NA; DNA: TGTGCCAGCAGCTTAGAAGGCGGCCGCTATGGCTACACCTTC; CDR3: CASSLEGGRYGYTF
V: TRBV29-1; J: TRBJ2-1; D: TRBD2; length: 16; size: NA; DNA: TGCAGCGTTGAAGTCAGGATAGCGGGGGGGGTGGATGAGCAGTTCTTC; CDR3: CSVEVRIAGGVDEQFF
V: TRBV18; J: TRBJ1-5; D: NA; length: 14; size: NA; DNA: TGTGCCAGCTCACCTCAAACTCAAGATCAGCCCCAGCATTTT; CDR3: CASSPQTQDQPQHF
V: TRBV11-2; J: TRBJ1-1; D: NA; length: 14; size: NA; DNA: TGTGCCAGCAGCTTAGGTGTATGGGGGCGCGGGGCTTTCTTT; CDR3: CASSLGVWGRGAFF
V: TRBV5-4; J: TRBJ2-2; D: NA; length: 16; size: NA; DNA: TGTGCCAGCAGTCTTCCGAGGGTCGGAGACACCGGGGAGCTGTTTTTT; CDR3: CASSLPRVGDTGELFF
V: TRBV3-1/TRBV3-2; J: TRBJ1-3; D: TRBD1; length: 16; size: NA; DNA: TGTGCCAGCAGCCTTTTATCGGGGACAGGGGGAAACACCATATATTTT; CDR3: CASSLLSGTGGNTIYF
V: TRBV7-2; J: TRBJ2-7; D: TRBD2; length: 15; size: NA; DNA: TGTGCCAGCAGCTTAGCGAGCGGGGGGGGTTACGAGCAGTACTTC; CDR3: CASSLASGGGYEQYF